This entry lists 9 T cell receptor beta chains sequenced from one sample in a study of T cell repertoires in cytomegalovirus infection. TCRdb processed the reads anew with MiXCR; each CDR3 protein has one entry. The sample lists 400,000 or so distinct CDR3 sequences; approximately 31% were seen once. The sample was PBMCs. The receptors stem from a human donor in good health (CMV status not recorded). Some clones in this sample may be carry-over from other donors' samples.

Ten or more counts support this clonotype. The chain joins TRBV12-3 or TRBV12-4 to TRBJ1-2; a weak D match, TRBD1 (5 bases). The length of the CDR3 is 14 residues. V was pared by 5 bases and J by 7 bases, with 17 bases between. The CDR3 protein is CASSATGTASGYTF. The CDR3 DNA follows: TGTGCCAGCAGTGCAACCGGGACCGCGAGTGGCTACACCTTC.

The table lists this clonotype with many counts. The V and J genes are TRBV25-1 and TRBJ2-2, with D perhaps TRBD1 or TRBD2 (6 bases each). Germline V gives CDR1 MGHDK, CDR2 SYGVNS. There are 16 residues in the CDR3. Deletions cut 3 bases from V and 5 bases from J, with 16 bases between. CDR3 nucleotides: TGTGCCAGCAGTGAGAAACCGGGGGCTTGGACCGGGGAGCTGTTTTTT. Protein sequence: CASSEKPGAWTGELFF.

CDR3 loop: CASSFGAGASSTDTQYF. Written as DNA, the CDR3 is TGTGCCAGCAGCTTTGGGGCGGGGGCCTCTAGCACAGATACGCAGTATTTT. The genes are TRBV7-9 and TRBJ2-3, with D maybe TRBD2 (7 bases). V shed 3 bases and J shed 0 bases, with 16 bases lying between them. Per the germline V gene, CDR1 is SEHNR and CDR2 is FQNEAQ (reference sequence). This CDR3 has 17 amino acids.

The CDR3 reads CASSLTPGTSPLHF. CDR3 DNA sequence: TGTGCCAGCAGCTTAACCCCAGGGACTTCACCCCTCCACTTT. This chain uses TRBV7-3 with TRBJ1-6, with D perhaps TRBD1 (5 bases). Germline-derived CDR1 and CDR2 are SGHTA and FQGTGA. V shed 0 bases and J shed 9 bases, with 9 bases lying between them. The length of the CDR3 is 14 residues.

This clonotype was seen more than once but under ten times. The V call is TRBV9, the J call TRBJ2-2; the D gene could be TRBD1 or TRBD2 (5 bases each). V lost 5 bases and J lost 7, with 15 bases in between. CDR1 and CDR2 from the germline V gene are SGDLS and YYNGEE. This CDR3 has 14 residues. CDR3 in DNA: TGTGCCAGCAGTGGGGACCAGGTGCTCGGGGAGCTGTTTTTT. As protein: CASSGDQVLGELFF.

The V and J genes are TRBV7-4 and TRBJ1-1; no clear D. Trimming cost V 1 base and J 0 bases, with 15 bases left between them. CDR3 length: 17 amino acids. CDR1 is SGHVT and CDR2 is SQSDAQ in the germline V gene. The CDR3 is CASSLDRRGRLNTEAFF. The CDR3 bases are TGTGCCAGCAGCTTAGACCGTCGTGGACGGCTGAACACTGAAGCTTTCTTT.

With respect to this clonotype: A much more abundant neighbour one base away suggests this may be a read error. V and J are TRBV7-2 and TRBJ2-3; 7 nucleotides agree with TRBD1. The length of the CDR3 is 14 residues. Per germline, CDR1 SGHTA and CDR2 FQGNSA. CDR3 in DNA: TGTGCCAGCAGCTCACAGGGGTGGGCAGATAAGCAGTATTTT. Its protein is CASSSQGWADKQYF.

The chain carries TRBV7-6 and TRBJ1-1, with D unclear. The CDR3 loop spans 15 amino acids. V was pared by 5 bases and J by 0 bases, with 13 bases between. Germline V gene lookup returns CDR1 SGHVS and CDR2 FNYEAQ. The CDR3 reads CASSTNRRLNTEAFF. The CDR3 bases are TGTGCCAGCAGCACTAACCGGAGGTTGAACACTGAAGCTTTCTTT. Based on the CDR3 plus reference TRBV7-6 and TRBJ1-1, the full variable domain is GAGVSQSPRYKVTKRGQDVALRCDPISGHVSLYWYRQALGQGPEFLTYFNYEAQQDKSGLPNDRFSAERPEGSISTLTIQRTEQRDSAMYRCASSTNRRLNTEAFFGQGTRLTVV.

CDR3 coding DNA: TGCGCCAGCAGCCAAGCCTGGGAATCCTACAATGAGCAGTTCTTC. It translates to CASSQAWESYNEQFF. The chain uses TRBV4-1 and TRBJ2-1; D not certain. The CDR3 runs 15 residues. Trimming cost V 1 base and J 1 base, with 8 bases left between them. Germline lookup yields CDR1 MGHRA and CDR2 YSYEKL.